One T cell receptor beta chain is described in this entry. Its antigen is not identified. Germline is not matched at one junction end, which may reflect a read error. Sequenced by immunoSEQ multiplex PCR; TCRdb stores in-frame clones only, minus some. The data show 39,000 or so clones, about nine tenths seen once. This entry belongs to a study of monozygotic twins with cystic fibrosis. Across the whole study: Libraries were built from approximately 3 micrograms of fragmented DNA using around 15 PCR cycles. Overall study findings and caveats: Co-twins had the most similar V usage for 13 of 16 pairs, J for 8. Monozygotic CF twins shared more identical nucleotide clonotypes than unrelated patients. Clonality was generally low (median around 0.01), higher in the most severe patients.

The sequence was collected from a boy aged 2 to 9 with cystic fibrosis. The sample consisted of blood.

DNA for the CDR3: TGTGCCAGCAGTGAAGCGGGGTGGTTC. Translation: CASSEAGWF. J is TRBJ1-2 and V is TRBV2; D not resolved. CDR1 SNHLY and CDR2 FYNNEI come from the germline V gene. The CDR3 covers 9 residues.